A single T cell receptor (beta chain) is shown here with its context. It has no known antigen specificity. Base-call qualities are not available, and no considerably larger clone is one nucleotide away. Receptor amplification or capture employed the immunoSEQ multiplex PCR assay. TCRdb obtained this table from immuneACCESS and retained in-frame rearrangements with V and J assigned. These tables miss some clones; where compared with another copy, unresolved V genes account for less than half of the shortfall, and the remainder is unexplained. The sample records around 58,000 clones, approximately 86% of which are singletons. In total, the top ten clones hold under 6.5% of the sample. From the cysteine through the phenylalanine, the CDR3 covers 13 amino acids. Just CDR3 DNA is preserved here, 39 bases in frame from base 1. From V the trimming removes 4 bases and from J it removes 3 bases, while the gene matches leave 3 bases of the junction unaccounted for. The germline V gene yields SGDLS for CDR1 and YYNGEE for CDR2.

The sample comes from a study of technical replicates of blood from a handful of donors (dated 2017 in TCRdb). The chain is assembled from TRBV9 and TRBJ1-2, with 7 bases matching TRBD1. The sequence was obtained from a human donor in good health. Some clones in this sample may be carry-over from other donors' samples. Sequences were obtained from PBMCs. The sequenced DNA: TGTGCCAGCAGCCCCGACAGGGACTATGGCTACACCTTC. It is translated as CASSPDRDYGYTF.